The following is a T cell receptor (beta chain) sequence with its context. Its specific antigen is unknown. No per-base quality is available; no much larger clone lies one base away. Trimming at the junction amounts to 7 bases on V and 4 bases on J, and the germline ends lie 19 bases apart. CDR1 LGHNT and CDR2 FRNRAP are derived from the germline V gene. The CDR3, from cysteine to phenylalanine, totals 16 residues. This entry keeps only the CDR3 DNA: 48 bases, framed from base 1. This entry is derived from a study of blood T cell repertoires in COVID-19 (dated by TCRdb to about 2020). Some background on the complete study: Samples covering the acute and convalescent phases of COVID-19 were provided by collaborators in the United States, Italy and Spain. The prospective study material was composed of cDNA or gDNA derived from T cells, B-cell-depleted T cells, or PBMCs. Deeply sampled blood TCRbeta repertoires from subjects exposed to, actively infected with, or recovered from COVID-19 were included in the dataset. The repertoires were made available in a free public database intended to serve as a resource for research on the immune response to SARS-CoV-2. The samples were drawn from two sources: the first 160 participants of the ongoing ImmuneRACE study, and approximately 1,300 subjects contributed by 6 global collaborators. The sample metadata nearly always contained a de-identified subject ID, COVID-19 status, age in years and sex. Where available, HLA class I and class II types were obtained from metadata supplied by the sample provider rather than from assay-based typing. Here is what the overall study found, with its caveats: The amount of clinical and demographic metadata varied by source and participant and was provided uncurated.

Whole blood was collected in K2EDTA tubes by collaborating institutions according to the institutions' own protocols. For TCRbeta analysis, collaborator samples were shipped as frozen whole blood, as isolated PBMCs, or as DNA extracted from either sample type. The immunoSEQ Assay, a bias-controlled multiplex PCR, was used to amplify TCRbeta CDR3 regions from genomic DNA. The source study handled its data this way. Nucleated cell counts per sample were estimated from amplification of reference gene primers within the assay. To quantify the absolute abundance of each unique TCRbeta CDR3 rearrangement, sequence reads were collapsed and filtered. For each sample, productive Simpson clonality was calculated as the square root of Simpson's diversity index over productive rearrangements. In TCRdb, the immuneACCESS table is reduced to in-frame sequences with V and J assigned. These tables do not hold every clone; where another copy was compared, an unresolved V gene accounts for under half, and the others remain unexplained. V, J and clone size were drawn from that table, and D and trimming were deduced from the DNA. The table for this sample lists over 150,000 clones; 60% to 80% of them were counted only once. About 25% of the sample is in the top ten clones.

The receptor chain draws on TRBV12-5 and TRBJ2-2, with a tentative D gene TRBD2 over 6 matching bases. The clonotype was recovered from a woman in her 70s with acute or convalescent COVID-19. The sequenced material came from peripheral blood. The CDR3 protein sequence reads: CASADSGNTRTGELFF. The DNA sequence is as follows: TGTGCTAGTGCTGATAGCGGAAATACTCGCACCGGGGAGCTGTTTTTT.